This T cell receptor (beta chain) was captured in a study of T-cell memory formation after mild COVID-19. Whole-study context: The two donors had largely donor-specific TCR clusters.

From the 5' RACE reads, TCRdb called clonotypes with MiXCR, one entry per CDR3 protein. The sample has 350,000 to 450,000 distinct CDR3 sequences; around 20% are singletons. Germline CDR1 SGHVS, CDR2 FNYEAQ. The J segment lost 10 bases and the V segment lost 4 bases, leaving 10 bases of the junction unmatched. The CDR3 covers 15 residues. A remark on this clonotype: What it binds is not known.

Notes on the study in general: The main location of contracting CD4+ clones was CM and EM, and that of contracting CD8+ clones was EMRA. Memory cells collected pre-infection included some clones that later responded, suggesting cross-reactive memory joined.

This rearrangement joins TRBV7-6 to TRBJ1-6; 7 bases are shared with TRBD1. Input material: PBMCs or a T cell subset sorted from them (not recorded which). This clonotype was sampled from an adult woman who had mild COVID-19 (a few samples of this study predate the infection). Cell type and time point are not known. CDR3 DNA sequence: TGTGCCAGCAGCTCAAGACAGGGTTCTGGGTCACCCCTCCACTTT. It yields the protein CASSSRQGSGSPLHF.